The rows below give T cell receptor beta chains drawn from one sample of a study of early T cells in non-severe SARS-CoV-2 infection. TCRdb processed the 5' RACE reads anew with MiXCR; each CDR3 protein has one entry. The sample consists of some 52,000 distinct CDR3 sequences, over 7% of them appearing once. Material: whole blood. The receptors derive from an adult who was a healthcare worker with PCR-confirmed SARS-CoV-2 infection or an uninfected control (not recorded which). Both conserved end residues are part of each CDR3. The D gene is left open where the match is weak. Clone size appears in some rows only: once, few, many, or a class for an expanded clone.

TGTGCCAGCAGTAGGGGTCGAGACACCGGGGAGCTGTTTTTT	CASSRGRDTGELFF	few	TRBV6-1	.	TRBJ2-2
TGTGCCAGCAGCTTCTCTAGCGGGACAGAGACCCAGTACTTC	CASSFSSGTETQYF	many	TRBV7-9	TRBD2	TRBJ2-5
TGTGCCAGCAGTCCATTTACCAATGAGCAGTTCTTC	CASSPFTNEQFF	few	TRBV12-3/TRBV12-4	.	TRBJ2-1
TGTGCCAGCACCGTCAGTGGGCTCCCTCGCCTCTACGAGCAGTACTTC	CASTVSGLPRLYEQYF	few	TRBV6-4	.	TRBJ2-7
TGTGCCAGCAGTCACGACATCTCCTACGAGCAGTACTTC	CASSHDISYEQYF	few	TRBV2	.	TRBJ2-7
TGTGCCAGCAGCTTAGTAGCGGGAGTGTCCTACGAGCAGTACTTC	CASSLVAGVSYEQYF	few	TRBV7-9	TRBD2	TRBJ2-7
TGTGCCAGCAGCTTCACGACAGGGAACACTGAAGCTTTCTTT	CASSFTTGNTEAFF	many	TRBV5-4	.	TRBJ1-1
TGTGCCAGCAGCCGACCTGACAGGGTAACCTATGGCTACACCTTC	CASSRPDRVTYGYTF	.	TRBV12-3/TRBV12-4	TRBD1	TRBJ1-2
TGCGCCAGCAGCTTAACTCCGGGACTAGCGGGGGCCACCTACAATGAGCAGTTCTTC	CASSLTPGLAGATYNEQFF	.	TRBV5-1	TRBD2	TRBJ2-1
TGTGCCAGCACTCCGACTACCCCCGGCGAGCAGTACTTC	CASTPTTPGEQYF	.	TRBV12-3/TRBV12-4	.	TRBJ2-7
TGTGCCAGCAGCCGGGGACAAGGGTTCGAGCAGTACTTC	CASSRGQGFEQYF	.	TRBV5-4	.	TRBJ2-7
TGTGCCAGCAGTGAAGCCCCGGGCACCAATCAGCCCCAGCATTTT	CASSEAPGTNQPQHF	few	TRBV2	.	TRBJ1-5
TGTGCCAGCAGCCCGCGTCTCGAAGCGCAGTACTTC	CASSPRLEAQYF	few	TRBV13	.	TRBJ2-7
TGCGCCAGCAGTGTCCTGGGGAACACTGAAGCTTTCTTT	CASSVLGNTEAFF	.	TRBV10-1	.	TRBJ1-1
TGCAGTGCTAGAGCGGGGGGAGACTACAATGAGCAGTTCTTC	CSARAGGDYNEQFF	few	TRBV20-1	TRBD2	TRBJ2-1
TGTGCCAGCAGTCCAGTCTACAGCTATGGCTACACCTTC	CASSPVYSYGYTF	.	TRBV12-3/TRBV12-4	.	TRBJ1-2
TGTGCCAGCAGCGTAGATAGTGGAAACACCATATATTTT	CASSVDSGNTIYF	few	TRBV9	.	TRBJ1-3
TGTGCCAGTCGGCGCGGTGCTAGCACAGATACGCAGTATTTT	CASRRGASTDTQYF	.	TRBV6-5	.	TRBJ2-3
TGTGCCAGCAGTGACTTGGGGATTGAGCAGTTCTTC	CASSDLGIEQFF	.	TRBV6-1	.	TRBJ2-1
TGCGCCAGCAGCTCAGCAGGCTCTGGAAACACCATATATTTT	CASSSAGSGNTIYF	many	TRBV5-1	.	TRBJ1-3
TGTGCCAGCAGGACCCCCCGCCAGGGGGCTGGGGAGCAGTACTTC	CASRTPRQGAGEQYF	.	TRBV28	TRBD1	TRBJ2-7
TGTGCCAGCAGTACCAGACTAGCGGGAAACCACAATGAGCAGTTCTTC	CASSTRLAGNHNEQFF	few	TRBV6-2/TRBV6-3	TRBD2	TRBJ2-1
TGTGCCAGCAGCCCGGGGACTAGCGGGGGGGCAGATACGCAGTATTTT	CASSPGTSGGADTQYF	few	TRBV4-2	TRBD2	TRBJ2-3
TGTGCCACCTTGCTGGATGGCTACACCTTC	CATLLDGYTF	many	TRBV6-6	.	TRBJ1-2
TGTGCCAGCAGCTTTTCCCGGGCCTCAGGTGGCTACACCTTC	CASSFSRASGGYTF	few	TRBV12-3/TRBV12-4	.	TRBJ1-2
TGTGCCAGACCCGGACTAGCGGTCGAGCAGTACTTC	CARPGLAVEQYF	few	TRBV21-1	.	TRBJ2-7
TGTGCCAGCAGTTCGGACTGGGAGACCCAGTACTTC	CASSSDWETQYF	many	TRBV28	.	TRBJ2-5
TGTGCCAGCTCACCAAAGAAGGAGACCCAGTACTTC	CASSPKKETQYF	few	TRBV18	.	TRBJ2-5
TGTGCCAGCAGCTTAGTTGAGTGGTCTGGGTTCGATGAGCAGTTCTTC	CASSLVEWSGFDEQFF	many	TRBV11-2	.	TRBJ2-1
TGTGCCAGCCAAGGAGGGGCCACCTACGAGCAGTACTTC	CASQGGATYEQYF	few	TRBV6-5	.	TRBJ2-7
TGTGCCAGCAGCTTTCCAGGGACTGAAGCTTTCTTT	CASSFPGTEAFF	.	TRBV7-2	.	TRBJ1-1
TGTGCCAGTTCTCCCACTTCCTCGGAGGGCACCGGGGAGCTGTTTTTT	CASSPTSSEGTGELFF	.	TRBV21-1	.	TRBJ2-2
TGTGCTAGCAGCTTAGGTGCTAGCGGGGCCTTCACAGATACGCAGTATTTT	CASSLGASGAFTDTQYF	.	TRBV7-7	TRBD2	TRBJ2-3
TGTGCCAGCAGCCAGGCGGGCTACGAGCAGTACTTC	CASSQAGYEQYF	few	TRBV11-3	.	TRBJ2-7